The table lists the clone carrying this TCR beta chain with a count of one. Trimming removed 3 bases from V and 14 bases from J; junction bases left unmatched: 13. The CDR3 contains 14 residues. Germline V gene data show CDR1 as GTSNPN and CDR2 as SVGIG (reference sequence). This record belongs to a study of blood T cell repertoires in COVID-19. Study summary: Sites across the United States, Italy and Spain contributed samples from acute and convalescent COVID-19. The analysed material was cDNA or gDNA that came from T cells, B-cell-depleted T cells, or PBMCs.

Repertoires were generated with immunoSEQ multiplex PCR, while TCRdb's copy carries only in-frame clones and drops some. There are about 220,000 clones in the sample; roughly four fifths occur only once, and approximately 8.4% lies in the top ten. Seattle cases were enrolled at active infection and followed longitudinally. The chain recombines TRBV30 with TRBJ2-1, with 10 bases fitting TRBD2. The TCR was taken from a woman older than 75 with COVID-19, enrolled during active disease. Sequencing input: peripheral blood. The CDR3 sequence is CAWRDVSGGALKFF. CDR3 DNA: TGTGCCTGGAGGGACGTAAGCGGGGGGGCCTTAAAGTTCTTC.